A single sample is the source of the 3 T cell receptor beta chains below, sequenced in a study of HIV-infected patients and healthy controls. Alpha and beta constant-region primers primed reverse transcription of about 500 ng RNA. Using multiplexing indices, alpha and beta chain libraries were generated apart by chain-specific third strand synthesis. TCRdb processed the 5' RACE reads anew with MiXCR; each CDR3 protein has one entry. The repertoire holds 5,700 or so distinct CDR3 sequences, with around 9.5% as singletons. Roughly three months, about 14 weeks, into antiretroviral therapy, follow-up blood was collected. No cell fractionation was done, so the repertoire covers all unsorted peripheral blood T cells. Sequenced material: blood, taken during antiretroviral therapy. These receptors came from an adult with HIV infection.

Remarks on this clonotype: A junction boundary mismatches the germline segment, possibly from a read error. The chain combines TRBV28 with TRBJ2-7; TRBD1 is a possible D gene (6 bases). CDR3 length equals 12 residues. Germline CDR1 and CDR2: MDHEN and SYDVKM. The CDR3 sequence: CASSAAGAYLKF. The CDR3, as DNA: TGTGCCAGCAGCGCGGCAGGGGCCTATCTTAAATTC. The variable domain in full, completed from reference TRBV28 and TRBJ2-7, reads DVKVTQSSRYLVKRTGEKVFLECVQDMDHENMFWYRQDPGLGLRLIYFSYDVKMKEKGDIPEGYSVSREKKERFSLILESASTNQTSMYLCASSAAGAYLKFGPGTRLTVT.

This clonotype showed up many times. The CDR3 bases are TGCAGCGTGGGGGTGAACACTGAAGCTTTCTTT. Its translation is CSVGVNTEAFF. This chain links TRBV29-1 with TRBJ1-1; weak D call: TRBD1 (5 bases). CDR1 is SQVTM and CDR2 is ANQGSEA in the germline V gene. The CDR3 covers 11 residues. Trimming removed 6 bases at V and 0 bases at J, with 5 bases between. Complete variable domain (other parts from reference TRBV29-1 and TRBJ1-1): SAVISQKPSRDICQRGTSLTIQCQVDSQVTMMFWYRQQPGQSLTLIATANQGSEATYESGFVIDKFPISRPNLTFSTLTVSNMSPEDSSIYLCSVGVNTEAFFGQGTRLTVV.

There are a few counts of this clonotype. This rearrangement joins TRBV5-1 to TRBJ2-3, with D maybe TRBD2 (6 bases). The CDR3 sequence is 15 residues long. The V end lost 0 bases, the J end lost 4 bases, and 12 bases lay between the germline ends. The germline CDR1 and CDR2 sequences are SGHRS and YFSETQ. The CDR3 nucleotides read TGCGCCAGCAGCTTGGCCGTAGCGGTGGCAGATACGCAGTATTTT. Its protein is CASSLAVAVADTQYF.